This entry concerns a single TCR beta chain. What it recognizes is unknown. The data were taken from a study of vaccination and CD4 T cells after COVID-19. The overall study: Cultures acting as controls obtained a CEFX pool, an HIV-1 Nef pool, or no peptide.

The CDR3 runs 14 residues. Trimming took 3 bases from V and 4 from J, leaving 13 bases between them. Per the germline V gene, CDR1 is SGHRS and CDR2 is YFSETQ. Treatment noted: roughly 10-day PBMC culture with coronavirus spike peptide pools or control peptides (ViraFEST assay). Peptide pool stimulation in ViraFEST expanded antigen-specific T cells, whose TCRs were then sequenced. Scientists ran DNA taken from cultured CD4+ T cells through the Oncomine TCR Beta short-read assay for sequencing. The source of extracted genomic DNA was cultured CD4+ T cells. Each CDR3 protein is one row after TCRdb ran MiXCR on the PCR reads. The sample shows approximately 15,000 distinct CDR3 sequences, under 75% of them seen only once.

The sequencing input was CD4+ T cells from blood, cultured in vitro. The chain carries TRBV5-1 and TRBJ2-5; maybe TRBD1 (6 bases). The receptor was isolated from a human donor who had recovered from COVID-19. Written as DNA, the CDR3 is TGCGCCAGCAGCTCTCAGGGGCAGGGAGAGACCCAGTACTTC. It is translated as CASSSQGQGETQYF. Based on the CDR3 plus reference TRBV5-1 and TRBJ2-5, the full variable domain is KAGVTQTPRYLIKTRGQQVTLSCSPISGHRSVSWYQQTPGQGLQFLFEYFSETQRNKGNFPGRFSGRQFSNSRSEMNVSTLELGDSALYLCASSSQGQGETQYFGPGTRLLVL.